This TCR beta chain emerged from a study of T cell responses to AZD1222 COVID-19 vaccine. About the research overall: Second-dose groups at about 4 or about 12 weeks were pooled. Study-level results: Donors were largely white British and mainly female; clonal diversity was possibly underestimated. Sampled repertoires all dated from after the peak T cell response.

Trimming cost V 5 bases and J 1 base, with 12 bases left between them. The CDR3 contains 14 residues. From germline, CDR1 is MNHEY and CDR2 SMNVEV (reference sequence). Data came from immunoSEQ multiplex PCR; TCRdb stores just in-frame clones and leaves some out. This table has around 100,000 clones, about 88% appearing once. A word on this clone: Its antigen is unknown.

This receptor was obtained from an adult in good health. The sequencing used peripheral blood, collected on day 0 of AZD1222 vaccination. This chain links TRBV27 with TRBJ2-7, with D maybe TRBD2 (6 bases). CDR3 loop: CASSPWDSSYEQYF. The CDR3 DNA follows: TGTGCCAGCAGTCCATGGGACTCTTCCTACGAGCAGTACTTC.